This TCR beta chain was identified during a study of T cell responses to AZD1222 COVID-19 vaccine. Study conclusions and caveats: None of the repertoires were sampled until the peak T cell response had passed. In the spike-specific TCR repertoire, nearly half reportedly target unmutated variant regions. Females made up more of the donors, who were largely white British, and clonal diversity may have come out too low.

Here immunoSEQ multiplex PCR was the method, and the copy in TCRdb shows in-frame clones only, minus some. The sample has some 130,000 clones; over 75% are singletons. On this clone: The antigen is unknown.

The TCR sequence derives from an adult in good health. The sequences come from peripheral blood, collected on day 0 of AZD1222 vaccination.

The CDR3 bases are TGTGCCAGTAGTGGGGGAGGACGGGGCCCTGAAGCTTTCTTT. It is translated as CASSGGGRGPEAFF. The chain couples TRBV19 to TRBJ1-1; D may be TRBD1 (5 bases). Trimming left V 5 bases short and J 6 bases short, with 16 bases between. Germline lookup yields CDR1 LNHDA and CDR2 SQIVND (reference sequence). The CDR3 is made up of 14 amino acids.